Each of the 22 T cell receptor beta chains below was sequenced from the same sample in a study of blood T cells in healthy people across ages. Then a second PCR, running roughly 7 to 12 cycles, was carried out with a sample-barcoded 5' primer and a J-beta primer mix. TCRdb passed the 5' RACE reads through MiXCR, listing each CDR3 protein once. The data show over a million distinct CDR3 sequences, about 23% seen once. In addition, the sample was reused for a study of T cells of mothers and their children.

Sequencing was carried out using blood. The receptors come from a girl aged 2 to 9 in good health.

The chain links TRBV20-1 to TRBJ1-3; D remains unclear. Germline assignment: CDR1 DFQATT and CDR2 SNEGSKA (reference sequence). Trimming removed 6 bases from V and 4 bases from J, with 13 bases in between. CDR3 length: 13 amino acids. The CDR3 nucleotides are TGCAGTGCCAAGGACCCATTGGGAAACACCATATATTTT. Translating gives CSAKDPLGNTIYF.

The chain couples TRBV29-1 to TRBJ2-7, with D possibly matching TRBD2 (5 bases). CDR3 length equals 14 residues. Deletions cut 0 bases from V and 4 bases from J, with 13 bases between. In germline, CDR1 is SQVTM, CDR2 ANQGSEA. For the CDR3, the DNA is TGCAGCGTTGAAGATGGAGCGGAGACTTACGAGCAGTACTTC. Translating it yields CSVEDGAETYEQYF.

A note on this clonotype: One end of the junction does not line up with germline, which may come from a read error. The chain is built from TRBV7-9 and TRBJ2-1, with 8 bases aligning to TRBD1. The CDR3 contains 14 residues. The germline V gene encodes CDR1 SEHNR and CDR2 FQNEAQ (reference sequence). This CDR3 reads CASSLTGAYDEQFF. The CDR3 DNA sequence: TGTGCCAGCAGCTTGACAGGGGCCTACGATGAGCAGTTCTTC. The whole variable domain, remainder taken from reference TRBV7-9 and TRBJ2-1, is DTGVSQNPRHKITKRGQNVTFRCDPISEHNRLYWYRQTLGQGPEFLTYFQNEAQLEKSRLLSDRFSAERPKGSFSTLEIQRTEQGDSAMYLCASSLTGAYDEQFFGPGTRLTVL.

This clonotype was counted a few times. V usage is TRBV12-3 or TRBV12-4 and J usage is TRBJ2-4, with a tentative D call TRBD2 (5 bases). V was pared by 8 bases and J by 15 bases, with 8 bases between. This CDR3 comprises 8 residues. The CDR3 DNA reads TGTGCCAGCGGACTGGGGTACTTC. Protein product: CASGLGYF.

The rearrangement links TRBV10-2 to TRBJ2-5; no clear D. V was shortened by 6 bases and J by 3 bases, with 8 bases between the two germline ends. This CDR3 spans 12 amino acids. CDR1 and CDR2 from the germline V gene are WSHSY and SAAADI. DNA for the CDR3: TGCGCCAGCAGAGGCCAGAAAGAGACCCAGTACTTC. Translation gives CASRGQKETQYF.

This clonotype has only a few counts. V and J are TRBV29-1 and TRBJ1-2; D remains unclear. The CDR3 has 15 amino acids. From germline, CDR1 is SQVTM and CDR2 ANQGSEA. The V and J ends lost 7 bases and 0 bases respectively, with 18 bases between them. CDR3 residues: CSALGVGVPNYGYTF. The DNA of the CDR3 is TGCAGCGCTCTAGGAGTGGGAGTTCCTAACTATGGCTACACCTTC.

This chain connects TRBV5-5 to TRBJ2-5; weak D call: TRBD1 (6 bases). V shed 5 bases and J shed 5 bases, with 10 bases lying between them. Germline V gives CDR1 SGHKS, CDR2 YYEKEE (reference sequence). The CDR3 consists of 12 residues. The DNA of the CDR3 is TGTGCCAGCAGAAACAGGGACGAGACCCAGTACTTC. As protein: CASRNRDETQYF.

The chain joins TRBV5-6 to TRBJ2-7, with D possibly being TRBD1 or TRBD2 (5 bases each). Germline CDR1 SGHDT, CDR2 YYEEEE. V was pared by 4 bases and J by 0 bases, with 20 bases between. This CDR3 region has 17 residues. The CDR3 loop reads CASSALGVNPHSYEQYF. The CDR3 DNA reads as TGTGCCAGCAGCGCCCTGGGGGTCAACCCTCACTCCTACGAGCAGTACTTC.

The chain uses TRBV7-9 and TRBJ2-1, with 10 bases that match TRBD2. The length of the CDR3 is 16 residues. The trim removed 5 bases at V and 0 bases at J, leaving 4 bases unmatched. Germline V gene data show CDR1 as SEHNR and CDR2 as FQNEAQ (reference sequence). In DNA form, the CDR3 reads TGTGCCAGCAGCACCCGGACTAGCGGCTCCTACAATGAGCAGTTCTTC. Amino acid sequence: CASSTRTSGSYNEQFF.

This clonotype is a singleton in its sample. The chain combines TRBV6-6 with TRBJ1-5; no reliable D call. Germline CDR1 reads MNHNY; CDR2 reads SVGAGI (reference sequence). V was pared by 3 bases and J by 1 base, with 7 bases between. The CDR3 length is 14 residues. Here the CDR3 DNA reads TGTGCCAGCAGTTATACAGACAGCAATCAGCCCCAGCATTTT. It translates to CASSYTDSNQPQHF.

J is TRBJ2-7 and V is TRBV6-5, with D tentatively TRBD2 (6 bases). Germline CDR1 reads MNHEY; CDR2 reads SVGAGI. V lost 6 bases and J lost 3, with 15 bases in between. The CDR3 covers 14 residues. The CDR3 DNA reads TGTGCCAGCAGCCACCGCGGGACCTTCTACGAGCAGTACTTC. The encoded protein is CASSHRGTFYEQYF.

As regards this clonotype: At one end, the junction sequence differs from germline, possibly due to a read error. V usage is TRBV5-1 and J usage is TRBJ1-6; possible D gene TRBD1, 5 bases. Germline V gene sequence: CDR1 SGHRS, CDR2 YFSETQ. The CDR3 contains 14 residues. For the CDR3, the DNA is TGCGCCATCAGCTTGACCGGGGGTAGGGCACCCCTCCACTTT. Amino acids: CAISLTGGRAPLHF.

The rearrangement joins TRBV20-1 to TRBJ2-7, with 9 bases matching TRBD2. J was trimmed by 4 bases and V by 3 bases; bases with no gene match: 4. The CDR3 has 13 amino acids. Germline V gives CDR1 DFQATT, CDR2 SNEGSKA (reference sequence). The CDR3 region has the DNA TGCAGTGCTAGGGCTAGCGGGATTTACGAGCAGTACTTC. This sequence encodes CSARASGIYEQYF.

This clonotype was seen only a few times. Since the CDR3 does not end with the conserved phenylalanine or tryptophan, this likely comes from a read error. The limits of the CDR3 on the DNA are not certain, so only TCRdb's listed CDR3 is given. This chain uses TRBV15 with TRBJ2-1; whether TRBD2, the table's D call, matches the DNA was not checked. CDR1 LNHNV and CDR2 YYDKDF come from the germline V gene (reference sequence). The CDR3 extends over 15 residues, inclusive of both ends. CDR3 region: CATSRDRSSGSLGPV.

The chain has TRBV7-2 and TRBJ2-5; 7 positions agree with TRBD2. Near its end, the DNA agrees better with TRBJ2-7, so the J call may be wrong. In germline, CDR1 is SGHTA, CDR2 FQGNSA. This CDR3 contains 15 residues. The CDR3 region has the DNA TGTGCCAGCAGAAGGATAGGACTAGATGACTACGAGCAGTACTTC. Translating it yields CASRRIGLDDYEQYF.

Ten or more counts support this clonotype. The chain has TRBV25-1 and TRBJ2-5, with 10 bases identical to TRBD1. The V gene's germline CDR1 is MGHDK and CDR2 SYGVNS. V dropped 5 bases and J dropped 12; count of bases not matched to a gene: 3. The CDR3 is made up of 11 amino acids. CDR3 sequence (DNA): TGTGCCAGCAGTTCAGGGACAGGGGAGTACTTC. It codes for CASSSGTGEYF.

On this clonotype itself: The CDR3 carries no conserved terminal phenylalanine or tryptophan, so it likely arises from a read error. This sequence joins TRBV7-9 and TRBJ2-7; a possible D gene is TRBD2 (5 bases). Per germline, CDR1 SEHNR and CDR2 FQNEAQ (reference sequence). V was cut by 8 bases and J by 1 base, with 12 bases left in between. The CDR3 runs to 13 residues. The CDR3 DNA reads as TGTGCCAGCGGACTGACGGCTTCCTACGAGCAGTACCTC. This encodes CASGLTASYEQYL.

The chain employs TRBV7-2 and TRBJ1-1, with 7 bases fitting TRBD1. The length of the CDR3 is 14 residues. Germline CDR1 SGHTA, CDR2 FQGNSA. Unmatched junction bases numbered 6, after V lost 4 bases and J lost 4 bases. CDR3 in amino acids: CASSSQGSFTEAFF. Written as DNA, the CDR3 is TGTGCCAGCAGCTCACAGGGGTCTTTCACTGAAGCTTTCTTT.

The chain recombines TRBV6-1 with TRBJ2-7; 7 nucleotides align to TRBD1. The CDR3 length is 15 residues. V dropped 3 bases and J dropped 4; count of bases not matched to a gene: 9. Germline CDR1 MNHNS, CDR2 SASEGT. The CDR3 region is CASSEGSGGFYEQYF. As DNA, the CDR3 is TGTGCCAGCAGTGAGGGGTCAGGGGGATTTTACGAGCAGTACTTC.

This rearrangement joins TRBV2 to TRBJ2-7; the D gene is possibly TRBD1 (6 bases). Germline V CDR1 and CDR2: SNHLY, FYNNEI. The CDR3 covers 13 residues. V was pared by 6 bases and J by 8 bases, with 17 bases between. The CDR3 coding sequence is TGTGCCAGCAGGCGCCTCCCGGGACACCAGCAGTACTTC. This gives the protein CASRRLPGHQQYF.

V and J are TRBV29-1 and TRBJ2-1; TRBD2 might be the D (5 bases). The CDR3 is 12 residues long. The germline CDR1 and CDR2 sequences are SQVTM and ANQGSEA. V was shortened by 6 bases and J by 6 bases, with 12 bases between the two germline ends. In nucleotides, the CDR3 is TGCAGCGTAAGACTACCCAGCAATGAGCAGTTCTTC. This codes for CSVRLPSNEQFF.

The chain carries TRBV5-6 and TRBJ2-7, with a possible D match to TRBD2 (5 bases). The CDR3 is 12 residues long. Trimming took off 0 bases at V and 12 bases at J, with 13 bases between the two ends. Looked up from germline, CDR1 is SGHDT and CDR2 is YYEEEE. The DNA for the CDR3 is TGTGCCAGCAGCTTGGGGACTGGTTTGGGGTACTTC. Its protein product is CASSLGTGLGYF.